This TCR beta chain was captured in a study of blood T cell repertoires in COVID-19. CDR3 size: 15 residues. J lost 5 bases, V lost 1 base, and 6 bases had no gene match. Per the germline V gene, CDR1 is LGHDT and CDR2 is YNNKEL (reference sequence). Here immunoSEQ multiplex PCR was the method, and the copy in TCRdb shows in-frame clones only, minus some. The sample includes some 150,000 clones, about three quarters seen only once; the top ten take 2.5% to 3%. This clone was recorded once. Sequencing was performed on PBMCs or T cells enriched from blood (not recorded which). This chain connects TRBV3-1 (or the pseudogene TRBV3-2) to TRBJ2-5; 8 bases match TRBD1. The TCR was taken from a woman in her 50s who had recovered from COVID-19. The CDR3 protein is CASSQGGRGLETQYF. The CDR3, as DNA: TGTGCCAGCAGCCAAGGCGGCAGGGGGCTTGAGACCCAGTACTTC.